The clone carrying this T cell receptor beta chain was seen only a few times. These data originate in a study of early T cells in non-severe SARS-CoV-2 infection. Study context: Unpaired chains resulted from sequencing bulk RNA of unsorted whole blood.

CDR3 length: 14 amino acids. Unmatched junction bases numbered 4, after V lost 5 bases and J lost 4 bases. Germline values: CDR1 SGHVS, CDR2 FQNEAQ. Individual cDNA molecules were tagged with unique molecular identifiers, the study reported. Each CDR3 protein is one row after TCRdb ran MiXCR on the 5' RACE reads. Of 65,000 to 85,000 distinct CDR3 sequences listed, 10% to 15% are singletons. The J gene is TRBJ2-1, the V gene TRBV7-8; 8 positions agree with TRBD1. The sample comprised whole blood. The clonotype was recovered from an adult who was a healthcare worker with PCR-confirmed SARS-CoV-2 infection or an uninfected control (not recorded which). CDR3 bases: TGTGCCAGCAGCCCCGACAGGGGTTACAATGAGCAGTTCTTC. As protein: CASSPDRGYNEQFF.